This passage covers 29 T cell receptor beta chains from one sample sequenced in a study of T cells in localized non-small cell lung cancer (TCRdb year 2020). The library was generated by the immunoSEQ multiplex PCR assay. Imported from immuneACCESS, the table was reduced by TCRdb to in-frame sequences with V and J called. These copies leave out some clones; in studies compared against another copy, an unresolved V gene accounts for under half, and the cause of the remainder is not known. This sample is represented by tens of thousands of clones; about 91% of them were singletons. In total, the top ten clones hold 6.8% of the sample. Sequencing used peripheral blood, obtained before any cancer treatment. The receptors stem from a male donor older than 55 with stage I lung adenocarcinoma.

The chain employs TRBV6-5 and TRBJ1-1, with a weak D call TRBD1 (5 bases). Trimming shortened V by 0 bases and J by 2 bases, and 10 bases separated the two germline ends. The CDR3 contains 15 residues. Germline V gene lookup returns CDR1 MNHEY and CDR2 SVGAGI. The CDR3 is CASSYSLGVNTEAFF. As DNA, the CDR3 is TGTGCCAGCAGTTACTCTCTGGGGGTTAACACTGAAGCTTTCTTT.

The chain has TRBV5-1 and TRBJ2-5, with D possibly TRBD1 on 6 matching bases. The CDR3 is 14 residues long. Trimming stripped 4 bases from V and 3 bases from J, with 13 bases between. Germline CDR1 is SGHRS and CDR2 is YFSETQ. The CDR3 protein is CASSHTGIEETQYF. The CDR3 bases are TGCGCCAGCAGCCATACAGGGATCGAAGAGACCCAGTACTTC.

This chain connects TRBV6-1 to TRBJ1-5; D might be TRBD1 (5 bases). There are 14 residues in the CDR3. Germline-derived CDR1 and CDR2 are MNHNS and SASEGT. V lost 2 bases to trimming and J lost 5 bases, with 10 bases between them. The CDR3 DNA sequence: TGTGCCAGCAGTGAAATGGGAGGGGATCAGCCCCAGCATTTT. This translates into CASSEMGGDQPQHF.

The J gene is TRBJ2-3, the V gene TRBV5-1, with 7 positions matching TRBD1. V shed 4 bases and J 1 base; nucleotides not matched to a gene: 9. The CDR3 is made up of 16 amino acids. CDR1 is SGHRS and CDR2 is YFSETQ in the germline V gene. The CDR3 DNA reads TGCGCCAGCAGCCCGACAGGGACGCCGGGCACAGATACGCAGTATTTT. This gives the protein CASSPTGTPGTDTQYF.

The chain recombines TRBV19 with TRBJ2-7; D is ambiguous. Germline V gene lookup returns CDR1 LNHDA and CDR2 SQIVND (reference sequence). V lost 4 bases and J 4 bases, leaving 20 bases between the germline ends. The CDR3 sequence is 16 residues long. Here the CDR3 reads CASSTSSWSARYEQYF. The CDR3, as DNA: TGTGCCAGTAGTACCTCCTCCTGGAGTGCTAGGTACGAGCAGTACTTC.

The chain uses TRBV30 and TRBJ1-6; D not certain. V lost 8 bases and J 10 bases, leaving 15 bases between the germline ends. This CDR3 has 12 residues. The germline gives CDR1 GTSNPN, CDR2 SVGIG (reference sequence). In nucleotides, the CDR3 is TGTGCCGTGAACATCCGCTACTCACCCCTCCACTTT. Its translation: CAVNIRYSPLHF.

This chain joins TRBV5-1 and TRBJ2-7; D not resolved. The length of the CDR3 is 14 residues. V shed 2 bases and J shed 2 bases, with 11 bases lying between them. Germline CDR1 is SGHRS and CDR2 is YFSETQ. The CDR3 DNA reads as TGCGCCAGCAGCTTCCAGGCCATAGCCTACGAGCAGTACTTC. Encoded protein: CASSFQAIAYEQYF. The variable domain in full, completed from reference TRBV5-1 and TRBJ2-7, reads KAGVTQTPRYLIKTRGQQVTLSCSPISGHRSVSWYQQTPGQGLQFLFEYFSETQRNKGNFPGRFSGRQFSNSRSEMNVSTLELGDSALYLCASSFQAIAYEQYFGPGTRLTVT.

The CDR3 sequence is CASSQDFTGTDTQYF. The CDR3 coding sequence is TGCGCCAGCAGCCAAGATTTTACAGGAACAGATACGCAGTATTTT. The chain recombines TRBV4-1 with TRBJ2-3; TRBD1 is a possible D gene (5 bases). The CDR3 is 15 amino acids. Trimming cost V 0 bases and J 3 bases, with 10 bases left between them. The V gene's germline CDR1 is MGHRA and CDR2 YSYEKL.

Points on this clone: One junction end disagrees with the germline gene, perhaps due to a read error. The V and J genes are TRBV10-3 and TRBJ1-1, with a possible D match to TRBD1 (5 bases). The germline V gene encodes CDR1 ENHRY and CDR2 SYGVKD. The CDR3 loop spans 13 amino acids. CDR3: CAISEFGGTEAFF. CDR3 bases: TGTGCCATCAGCGAGTTCGGGGGGACTGAAGCTTTCTTT.

A single count supports this clone. V usage is TRBV11-2 and J usage is TRBJ2-1; 9 bases are a match to TRBD2. The CDR3 is made up of 15 amino acids. Germline V gene lookup returns CDR1 SGHAT and CDR2 FQNNGV. After removal of 1 base from V and 7 bases from J, the junction contained 5 bases not matched to a gene. The CDR3 loop reads CASSLVAGVKNEQFF. Written as DNA, the CDR3 is TGTGCCAGCAGCTTAGTAGCGGGGGTTAAAAATGAGCAGTTCTTC.

This chain uses TRBV30 with TRBJ1-6; TRBD1 agrees at 8 bases. CDR3 length: 13 amino acids. Unmatched junction bases numbered 10, after V lost 8 bases and J lost 10 bases. Per germline, CDR1 GTSNPN and CDR2 SVGIG (reference sequence). The CDR3 region has the DNA TGTGCCCGTAACAGGGGGGAAAGATCACCCCTCCACTTT. Amino acids: CARNRGERSPLHF. Full variable domain (rest looked up from reference TRBV30 and TRBJ1-6): SQTIHQWPATLVQPVGSPLSLECTVEGTSNPNLYWYRQAAGRGLQLLFYSVGIGQISSEVPQNLSASRPQDRQFILSSKKLLLSDSGFYLCARNRGERSPLHFGNGTRLTVT.

The chain uses TRBV11-2 and TRBJ2-3; D not resolved. The germline V gene encodes CDR1 SGHAT and CDR2 FQNNGV. V was pared by 5 bases and J by 1 base, with 7 bases between. The CDR3 consists of 13 residues. The CDR3 DNA follows: TGTGCCAGCAGCCCGCTACGCACAGATACGCAGTATTTT. Its protein product is CASSPLRTDTQYF.

In DNA, the CDR3 is TGTGCCAGCAATAGGACAGGCGAAAATGAAAAACTGTTTTTT. Protein: CASNRTGENEKLFF. The rearrangement links TRBV25-1 to TRBJ1-4; TRBD1 matches 7 bases. The CDR3 runs 14 residues. From germline, CDR1 is MGHDK and CDR2 SYGVNS. With V trimmed by 7 bases and J by 5 bases, 7 bases remained unmatched. Variable domain in full (rest from reference TRBV25-1 and TRBJ1-4): EADIYQTPRYLVIGTGKKITLECSQTMGHDKMYWYQQDPGMELHLIHYSYGVNSTEKGDLSSESTVSRIRTEHFPLTLESARPSHTSQYLCASNRTGENEKLFFGSGTQLSVL.

This clone was picked up one time. V and J are TRBV7-2 and TRBJ2-1; perhaps TRBD1 as D (6 bases). V dropped 2 bases and J dropped 5 bases, with 19 bases sitting between them. CDR1 is SGHTA and CDR2 is FQGNSA in the germline V gene. CDR3 size: 17 residues. The CDR3: CASSLKAQGWVDNEQFF. For the CDR3, the DNA is TGTGCCAGCAGCTTAAAAGCGCAGGGGTGGGTTGACAATGAGCAGTTCTTC.

The gene calls are TRBV27 and TRBJ1-2; TRBD1 matches 10 bases. This CDR3 region has 16 residues. V shed 10 bases and J 4 bases; nucleotides not matched to a gene: 15. Germline V gene lookup returns CDR1 MNHEY and CDR2 SMNVEV (reference sequence). CDR3 sequence: CATATQRTGGFYGYTF. CDR3 DNA: TGTGCCACAGCGACCCAACGGACAGGGGGTTTCTATGGCTACACCTTC.

The chain links TRBV19 to TRBJ1-5, with a possible D match to TRBD1 (6 bases). Germline values: CDR1 LNHDA, CDR2 SQIVND (reference sequence). This CDR3 spans 16 amino acids. The V gene lost 2 bases and the J gene lost 2 bases, with 13 bases spanning the gap. CDR3 residues: CASSIRGVVGNQPQHF. In nucleotides, the CDR3 is TGTGCCAGTAGTATAAGGGGGGTTGTGGGCAATCAGCCCCAGCATTTT.

The chain is built from TRBV6-5 and TRBJ2-1; the D gene is possibly TRBD2 (7 bases). The germline V gene has CDR1 MNHEY and CDR2 SVGAGI. V lost 2 bases and J 8 bases, leaving 13 bases between the germline ends. The CDR3 sequence is 14 residues long. In DNA form, the CDR3 reads TGTGCCAGCAGTTACGGTGGGGGGGGCTATGAGCAGTTCTTC. As protein: CASSYGGGGYEQFF.

This chain connects TRBV5-4 to TRBJ2-7; 11 nucleotides line up with TRBD2. Per the germline V gene, CDR1 is SGHNT and CDR2 is YYREEE (reference sequence). Trimming cost V 4 bases and J 2 bases; bases outside gene matches: 5. The CDR3 spans 15 residues. CDR3 region: CASSPGTSGTYEQYF. CDR3 in DNA: TGTGCCAGCAGCCCTGGGACTAGCGGTACCTACGAGCAGTACTTC.

The rearrangement uses TRBV7-9 and TRBJ1-1, with TRBD1 identical over 8 bases. V lost 4 bases to trimming and J lost 5 bases; unmatched junction nucleotides: 3. This CDR3 has 13 amino acids. CDR1 SEHNR and CDR2 FQNEAQ come from the germline V gene (reference sequence). CDR3 sequence (DNA): TGTGCCAGCAGCTGGGGACAGGAGACTGAAGCTTTCTTT. The encoded protein is CASSWGQETEAFF.

The chain has TRBV15 and TRBJ2-2; 7 bases agree with TRBD1. The CDR3 loop spans 17 amino acids. The junction had 9 bases not matched to a gene; V was cut back by 0 bases and J by 5 bases. The germline V gene encodes CDR1 LNHNV and CDR2 YYDKDF (reference sequence). The CDR3 spells CATSRDQTGSRTGELFF. In nucleotides, the CDR3 is TGTGCCACCAGCAGAGACCAGACAGGGTCCCGGACCGGGGAGCTGTTTTTT.

This chain joins TRBV28 and TRBJ2-5; TRBD1 agrees at 7 bases. This CDR3 has 14 residues. Trimming at V came to 6 bases and at J to 4 bases, leaving 8 bases not matched to a gene. Germline-derived CDR1 and CDR2 are MDHEN and SYDVKM. The CDR3 coding sequence is TGTGCCAGCAGGACAGGGTCTCACACAGAGACCCAGTACTTC. Residues: CASRTGSHTETQYF.

The V and J genes are TRBV29-1 and TRBJ2-3, with 7 bases lining up with TRBD1. The CDR3 runs to 14 residues. Germline CDR1 reads SQVTM; CDR2 reads ANQGSEA. Germline trimming cut 7 bases from V and 3 bases from J; bases unmatched to any gene: 10. CDR3 residues: CSALKQGTTDTQYF. CDR3 in DNA: TGCAGCGCCCTTAAACAGGGGACGACAGATACGCAGTATTTT.

V and J are TRBV11-2 and TRBJ2-7; 7 nucleotides line up with TRBD1. V shed 5 bases, J shed 3 bases, and the junction held 13 bases outside the gene matches. CDR3 size: 16 residues. Germline V gene sequence: CDR1 SGHAT, CDR2 FQNNGV. The CDR3 reads CASSPNGNRGRYEQYF. The DNA of the CDR3 is TGTGCCAGCAGCCCCAACGGGAACAGGGGTCGCTACGAGCAGTACTTC. The full variable domain, completed using reference TRBV11-2 and TRBJ2-7, is EAGVAQSPRYKIIEKRQSVAFWCNPISGHATLYWYQQILGQGPKLLIQFQNNGVVDDSQLPKDRFSAERLKGVDSTLKIQPAKLEDSAVYLCASSPNGNRGRYEQYFGPGTRLTVT.

This chain joins TRBV25-1 and TRBJ2-7; maybe TRBD1 (6 bases). Trimming pared 3 bases from V and 5 bases from J, leaving 14 bases between. The CDR3 runs 14 residues. Germline CDR1 and CDR2: MGHDK and SYGVNS. The CDR3 sequence is CASSEWQGSHEQYF. The CDR3 nucleotides are TGTGCCAGCAGTGAGTGGCAGGGGTCCCACGAGCAGTACTTC.

The rearrangement links TRBV11-2 to TRBJ1-6, with a tentative D call TRBD1 (5 bases). Germline lookup yields CDR1 SGHAT and CDR2 FQNNGV. This CDR3 contains 16 residues. V lost 5 bases, J lost 14 bases, and 25 bases lay in between. The CDR3 DNA follows: TGTGCCAGCAGCCTTCCCCCGGGACTCGGATCTGGGGCCCTCCACTTT. Amino acid sequence: CASSLPPGLGSGALHF.

J is TRBJ1-1 and V is TRBV30; the D is unclear. CDR3 length equals 11 residues. CDR1 and CDR2 (germline): GTSNPN, SVGIG (reference sequence). Trimming removed 1 base from V and 8 bases from J, with 8 bases in between. CDR3 in amino acids: CAWSGGREAFF. CDR3 in DNA: TGTGCCTGGAGTGGAGGCAGAGAAGCTTTCTTT.

The chain uses TRBV4-3 and TRBJ1-6, with 9 nucleotides matching TRBD1. This CDR3 has 14 residues. J lost 7 bases, V lost 4 bases, and 2 bases had no gene match. The germline CDR1 and CDR2 sequences are LGHNA and YSLEER. The CDR3 DNA follows: TGCGCCAGCAGCCGCACAGGGGGCAATTCACCCCTCCACTTT. It yields the protein CASSRTGGNSPLHF.

The chain employs TRBV6-6 and TRBJ2-3; 7 bases are a match to TRBD1. The germline gives CDR1 MNHNY, CDR2 SVGAGI (reference sequence). The CDR3 runs to 13 residues. Here the CDR3 DNA reads TGTGCGACCCGGGACAGTGATCCAGATACGCAGTATTTT. This encodes CATRDSDPDTQYF.

The chain recombines TRBV2 with TRBJ1-4, with D possibly matching TRBD1 (6 bases). The CDR3 has 17 amino acids. Germline V gives CDR1 SNHLY, CDR2 FYNNEI. The V and J ends lost 6 bases and 4 bases respectively, with 21 bases between them. The CDR3 region has the DNA TGTGCCAGCAGAGGGGGGACCGGTCAGGACAGTAATGAAAAACTGTTTTTT. The encoded protein is CASRGGTGQDSNEKLFF.